The 11 T cell receptor beta chains below all came from one sample that was sequenced in a study of early T cells in non-severe SARS-CoV-2 infection (dated by TCRdb to about 2021). The library was prepared using 5' RACE. Sequencing relied on a NextSeq 500. TCRdb reprocessing: public reads trimmed at Q25 with fastp, clones called with MiXCR, in-frame beta chains kept. Every entry covers one CDR3 protein and lists the most common genes and DNA from its rows. Across this sample there are 40,000 to 45,000 distinct CDR3 sequences, with approximately 6.5% seen only once. The top ten constitute less than 25% of the sample. The source material was whole blood, sampled at baseline. The source of these receptors is an adult who was a healthcare worker with PCR-confirmed SARS-CoV-2 infection or an uninfected control (not recorded which).

There are a few counts of this clonotype. The rearrangement links TRBV6-4 to TRBJ2-1; 9 bases agree with TRBD2. The CDR3 consists of 15 residues. V trimming: 3 bases; J trimming: 7 bases; junction bases outside the gene matches: 7. Germline assignment: CDR1 MRHNA and CDR2 SNTAGT. The CDR3 DNA reads as TGTGCCAGCAGTGAAGTAGCGGGGGCAGGGAATGAGCAGTTCTTC. Its translation is CASSEVAGAGNEQFF.

This clonotype appeared a few times. As DNA, the CDR3 is TGTGCCAGCAGCTTCGACAGCGGGGATAATTCACCCCTCCACTTT. Its translation is CASSFDSGDNSPLHF. The V call is TRBV7-3, the J call TRBJ1-6, with a tentative D call TRBD1 (5 bases). Germline V gene lookup returns CDR1 SGHTA and CDR2 FQGTGA. CDR3 length: 15 amino acids. Deletions cut 3 bases from V and 5 bases from J, with 11 bases between.

There are a few counts of this clonotype. This chain joins TRBV12-3 or TRBV12-4 and TRBJ2-1; 13 bases fit TRBD2. The CDR3 runs to 15 residues. V shed 9 bases and J 8 bases; nucleotides not matched to a gene: 10. The CDR3 DNA reads TGTGCCAGACGCCGAGGACTAGCGGGAGTCTATGAGCAGTTCTTC. It encodes CARRRGLAGVYEQFF.

This clonotype has a count of ten or more. The chain links TRBV7-2 to TRBJ2-3; perhaps TRBD2 as D (6 bases). The CDR3 is 14 residues long. The ends were cut back, 5 bases at V and 0 bases at J, with 9 bases in the middle. Germline CDR1 reads SGHTA; CDR2 reads FQGNSA. DNA of the CDR3: TGTGCCAGCAGCCTACGGGGGAGCACAGATACGCAGTATTTT. It translates to CASSLRGSTDTQYF. Looking up the rest from reference TRBV7-2 and TRBJ2-3 gives the full variable domain: GAGVSQSPSNKVTEKGKDVELRCDPISGHTALYWYRQSLGQGLEFLIYFQGNSAPDKSGLPSDRFSAERTGGSVSTLTIQRTQQEDSAVYLCASSLRGSTDTQYFGPGTRLTVL.

This clonotype was counted many times. The chain employs TRBV2 and TRBJ1-2, with D possibly TRBD1 on 6 matching bases. The length of the CDR3 is 10 residues. Trimming pared 4 bases from V and 12 bases from J, leaving 9 bases between. Germline lookup yields CDR1 SNHLY and CDR2 FYNNEI. CDR3 bases: TGTGCCAGCAGTGGGGGGCGGCACACCTTC. Translating gives CASSGGRHTF.

The table lists this clonotype with a few counts. The CDR3 DNA sequence: TGTGCCAGCAGCTCTCGACAGGGGGCTTACACTGAAGCTTTCTTT. This translates into CASSSRQGAYTEAFF. The rearrangement links TRBV5-4 to TRBJ1-1, with TRBD1 matching 10 bases. Germline trimming cut 3 bases from V and 3 bases from J; bases unmatched to any gene: 5. Per germline, CDR1 SGHNT and CDR2 YYREEE (reference sequence). The CDR3 consists of 15 residues.

The CDR3 bases are TGTGCCAGCAGCTGGAAGAACACCGGGGAGCTGTTTTTT. Its protein product is CASSWKNTGELFF. This chain joins TRBV11-2 and TRBJ2-2; D is undetermined. The CDR3 spans 13 residues. Germline V gene sequence: CDR1 SGHAT, CDR2 FQNNGV. Trimming took off 4 bases at V and 1 base at J, with 4 bases between the two ends.

A few counts support this clonotype. The chain carries TRBV6-1 and TRBJ2-1, with 11 positions matching TRBD2. Germline V CDR1 and CDR2: MNHNS, SASEGT. This CDR3 has 16 amino acids. The junction had 12 bases not matched to a gene; V was cut back by 7 bases and J by 7 bases. CDR3 protein: CASKALTSGIGNEQFF. CDR3 DNA: TGTGCCAGCAAAGCCCTGACTAGCGGGATAGGGAATGAGCAGTTCTTC.

This clonotype showed up many times. The J gene is TRBJ2-5, the V gene TRBV6-2 or TRBV6-3; 7 nucleotides align to TRBD2. Germline loops: CDR1 MNHEY, CDR2 SVGEGT. The trim removed 2 bases at V and 4 bases at J, leaving 10 bases unmatched. The CDR3 runs 16 residues. The DNA of the CDR3 is TGTGCCAGCAGTTACGGCAGTTCAGCGGGGCGAGAGACCCAGTACTTC. Its translation: CASSYGSSAGRETQYF.

The gene calls are TRBV5-4 and TRBJ2-1; TRBD2 agrees at 8 bases. Germline V gives CDR1 SGHNT, CDR2 YYREEE (reference sequence). V was pared by 0 bases and J by 0 bases, with 14 bases of the junction left unmatched. This CDR3 contains 20 residues. This CDR3 reads CASSLGPGGPSISSYNEQFF. The CDR3 DNA reads as TGTGCCAGCAGCTTGGGTCCGGGAGGGCCCAGTATAAGCTCCTACAATGAGCAGTTCTTC.

This clonotype has a handful of counts. The genes are TRBV20-1 and TRBJ2-1; 12 bases line up with TRBD1. This CDR3 comprises 11 residues. Germline V lookup: CDR1 DFQATT, CDR2 SNEGSKA (reference sequence). CDR3 loop: CVGTGGDEQFF. The CDR3 region has the DNA TGCGTAGGGACAGGGGGCGATGAGCAGTTCTTC.